One sample yielded the 16 T cell receptor beta chains listed below, sequenced in a study of T cells in localized non-small cell lung cancer. Sequencing was performed with immunoSEQ multiplex PCR; in TCRdb, only in-frame clones are kept and a portion is missing. The data hold nearly 35,000 clones, with about 90% observed a single time. The sample was peripheral blood, taken before any cancer treatment. Receptor source: a woman aged 35-75 years with stage I lung adenocarcinoma.

This rearrangement joins TRBV4-2 to TRBJ2-1, with D uncertain. The germline V and J ends were trimmed by 2 bases and 6 bases, with 2 bases remaining between them. The CDR3 extends over 11 amino acids. Germline V gene sequence: CDR1 LGHNA, CDR2 YNFKEQ. The CDR3 coding sequence is TGTGCCAGCAGCCAAATCAATGAGCAGTTCTTC. Amino acid sequence: CASSQINEQFF.

The genes are TRBV11-3 and TRBJ1-5; possibly TRBD1 for D (5 bases). CDR3 length equals 17 residues. V shed 6 bases and J shed 7 bases, with 25 bases lying between them. In germline, CDR1 is SGHNT, CDR2 YENEEA. The CDR3 DNA reads TGTGCCAGCAGTGATGGGGGGGAAGGGGTAAGGATCCAGCCCCAGCATTTT. Encoded protein: CASSDGGEGVRIQPQHF.

The chain combines TRBV27 with TRBJ2-1, with D possibly matching TRBD1 (6 bases). The V gene lost 3 bases and the J gene lost 10 bases, with 19 bases spanning the gap. The CDR3 covers 15 residues. Looked up from germline, CDR1 is MNHEY and CDR2 is SMNVEV (reference sequence). The CDR3 region has the DNA TGTGCCAGCAGTTTGTTTCCAGGGGCCTTCCTAGAGCAGTTCTTC. It yields the protein CASSLFPGAFLEQFF.

The V gene is TRBV23-1, the J gene TRBJ1-6; tentatively, D is TRBD1 (5 bases). TRBV23-1 is treated as an ORF (open reading frame) with a function not yet certain. The CDR3 loop spans 21 amino acids. Trimming removed 0 bases from V and 0 bases from J, with 21 bases in between. CDR3 in amino acids: CASSQSSGAGRYSSYNSPLHF. The CDR3 nucleotides read TGCGCCAGCAGTCAATCATCCGGGGCCGGGCGATACAGCTCCTATAATTCACCCCTCCACTTT.

The chain is built from TRBV5-1 and TRBJ2-7; no clear D gene. The V and J ends lost 4 bases and 4 bases respectively, with 12 bases between them. The germline V gene has CDR1 SGHRS and CDR2 YFSETQ. The CDR3 is made up of 13 amino acids. CDR3 DNA: TGCGCCAGCAGCCTAGGCACGGAATACGAGCAGTACTTC. This gives the protein CASSLGTEYEQYF.

V and J are TRBV7-3 and TRBJ1-6, with a tentative D call TRBD1 (6 bases). Per the germline V gene, CDR1 is SGHTA and CDR2 is FQGTGA. This CDR3 contains 14 residues. V was cut by 3 bases and J by 9 bases, with 12 bases left in between. The CDR3 bases are TGTGCCAGCAGCTTCCGACAGGCGCGTTCACCCCTCCACTTT. It encodes CASSFRQARSPLHF.

The chain employs TRBV4-3 and TRBJ2-3, with a tentative D call TRBD1 (6 bases). CDR3 length equals 17 residues. The V gene's germline CDR1 is LGHNA and CDR2 YSLEER. V dropped 1 base and J dropped 0 bases, with 14 bases sitting between them. As DNA, the CDR3 is TGCGCCAGCAGCCAAGCAGGGGCGCCCTATAGCACAGATACGCAGTATTTT. The encoded protein is CASSQAGAPYSTDTQYF.

V and J are TRBV6-1 and TRBJ1-2; D unclear. The CDR3 sequence is 14 residues long. V dropped 10 bases and J dropped 2 bases, with 17 bases sitting between them. CDR1 and CDR2 from the germline V gene are MNHNS and SASEGT. The CDR3 DNA reads TGTGCCAACGCAAACCTACCTACCAACTATGGCTACACCTTC. Translating it yields CANANLPTNYGYTF.

The chain has TRBV5-6 and TRBJ1-2, with 7 positions matching TRBD1. V was pared by 2 bases and J by 8 bases, with 9 bases of the junction left unmatched. Germline V gene lookup returns CDR1 SGHDT and CDR2 YYEEEE. CDR3 length: 14 residues. Here the CDR3 reads CASSFSQGVGGYTF. CDR3 in DNA: TGTGCCAGCAGCTTCAGTCAGGGGGTCGGGGGCTACACCTTC. The variable domain in full, with the rest retrieved from reference TRBV5-6 and TRBJ1-2, is DAGVTQSPTHLIKTRGQQVTLRCSPKSGHDTVSWYQQALGQGPQFIFQYYEEEERQRGNFPDRFSGHQFPNYSSELNVNALLLGDSALYLCASSFSQGVGGYTFGSGTRLTVV.

The rearrangement joins TRBV5-1 to TRBJ2-3, with D perhaps given as TRBD1 or TRBD2 (5 bases each). Germline CDR1 SGHRS, CDR2 YFSETQ. This CDR3 has 15 amino acids. V dropped 4 bases and J dropped 0 bases, with 12 bases sitting between them. The CDR3 sequence is CASSPRGRSTDTQYF. CDR3 nucleotides: TGCGCCAGCAGCCCCCGGGGACGGAGCACAGATACGCAGTATTTT.

The chain links TRBV7-8 to TRBJ1-2; D is possibly TRBD1 (6 bases). In germline, CDR1 is SGHVS, CDR2 FQNEAQ. This CDR3 comprises 15 residues. V was cut by 1 base and J by 4 bases, with 13 bases left in between. DNA for the CDR3: TGTGCCAGCAGCTTAGAGGGTGGCAGGGGCTATGGCTACACCTTC. It is translated as CASSLEGGRGYGYTF.

This chain connects TRBV9 to TRBJ2-7, with 7 bases fitting TRBD1. The CDR3 sequence is 15 residues long. J gave up 0 bases and V 0 bases, and 3 bases lay outside the gene matches. Germline-derived CDR1 and CDR2 are SGDLS and YYNGEE. The CDR3 sequence is CASSVGGTASYEQYF. The CDR3 bases are TGTGCCAGCAGCGTAGGAGGGACAGCCTCCTACGAGCAGTACTTC.

The rearrangement links TRBV11-2 to TRBJ2-5; no clear D. CDR3 size: 11 residues. CDR1 and CDR2 from the germline V gene are SGHAT and FQNNGV. V lost 3 bases, J lost 3 bases, and 2 bases lay in between. CDR3 DNA: TGTGCCAGCAGCTTTAAAGAGACCCAGTACTTC. This sequence encodes CASSFKETQYF.

The chain has TRBV7-2 and TRBJ1-1; no reliable D call. This CDR3 has 13 residues. Between the trimmed V and J ends, which lost 2 bases and 1 base, there was a span of 5 bases. Looked up from germline, CDR1 is SGHTA and CDR2 is FQGNSA. The CDR3 protein is CASSLWENTEAFF. The CDR3 nucleotides read TGTGCCAGCAGCTTATGGGAGAACACTGAAGCTTTCTTT.

The genes are TRBV11-2 and TRBJ1-6, with D hard to call. V was cut by 1 base and J by 3 bases, with 1 base left in between. The CDR3 contains 13 residues. Germline assignment: CDR1 SGHAT and CDR2 FQNNGV. CDR3 loop: CASSLGYNSPLHF. For the CDR3, the DNA is TGTGCCAGCAGCTTAGGCTATAATTCACCCCTCCACTTT.

The table lists this clone with a few counts. The V gene is TRBV6-5, the J gene TRBJ1-1, with TRBD1 as a possible D gene (6 bases). Germline V gene data show CDR1 as MNHEY and CDR2 as SVGAGI. V lost 6 bases and J 0 bases, leaving 11 bases between the germline ends. The CDR3 has 14 amino acids. The CDR3 here is CASRPTGMNTEAFF. For the CDR3, the DNA is TGTGCCAGCAGACCGACAGGTATGAACACTGAAGCTTTCTTT.